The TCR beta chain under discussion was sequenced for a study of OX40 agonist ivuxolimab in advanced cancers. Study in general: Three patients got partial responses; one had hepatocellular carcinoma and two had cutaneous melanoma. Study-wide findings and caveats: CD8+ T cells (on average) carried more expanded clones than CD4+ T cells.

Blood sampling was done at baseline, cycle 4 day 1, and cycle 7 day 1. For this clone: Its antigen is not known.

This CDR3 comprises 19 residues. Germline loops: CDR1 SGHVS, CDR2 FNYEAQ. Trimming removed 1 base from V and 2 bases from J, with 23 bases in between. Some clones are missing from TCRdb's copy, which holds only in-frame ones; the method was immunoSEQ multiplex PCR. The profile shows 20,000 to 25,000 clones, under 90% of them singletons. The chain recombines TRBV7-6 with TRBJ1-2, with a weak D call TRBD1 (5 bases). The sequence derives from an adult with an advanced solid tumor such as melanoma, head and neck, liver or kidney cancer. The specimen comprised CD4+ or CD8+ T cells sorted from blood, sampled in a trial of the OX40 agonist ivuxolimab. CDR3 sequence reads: CASSLEPGGLNEVNYGYTF. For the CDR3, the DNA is TGTGCCAGCAGCTTAGAACCCGGGGGGTTGAACGAGGTAAACTATGGCTACACCTTC. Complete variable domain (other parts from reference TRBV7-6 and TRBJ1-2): GAGVSQSPRYKVTKRGQDVALRCDPISGHVSLYWYRQALGQGPEFLTYFNYEAQQDKSGLPNDRFSAERPEGSISTLTIQRTEQRDSAMYRCASSLEPGGLNEVNYGYTFGSGTRLTVV.